This T cell receptor (beta chain) was captured by sequencing in a study of technical replicates of blood from a handful of donors. This table comes from immunoSEQ multiplex PCR, and its TCRdb copy is limited to in-frame clones, with some not included. The table lists tens of thousands of clones, just under 95% of them singletons, with more than 0.3% in the top ten. The CDR3 loop spans 19 amino acids. V was clipped by 3 bases and J by 1 base; unmatched bases: 19. Germline V lookup: CDR1 GTSNPN, CDR2 SVGIG (reference sequence). This clone occurred once. J is TRBJ2-7 and V is TRBV30; 9 positions agree with TRBD1. Sequenced: T cells isolated from PBMCs. The receptor was derived from a human donor in good health. CDR3 DNA: TGTGCCTGGAGCTTACGGCCGGGACAGGGAGAAGGAAGGTCCTACGAGCAGTACTTC. Its protein product is CAWSLRPGQGEGRSYEQYF.